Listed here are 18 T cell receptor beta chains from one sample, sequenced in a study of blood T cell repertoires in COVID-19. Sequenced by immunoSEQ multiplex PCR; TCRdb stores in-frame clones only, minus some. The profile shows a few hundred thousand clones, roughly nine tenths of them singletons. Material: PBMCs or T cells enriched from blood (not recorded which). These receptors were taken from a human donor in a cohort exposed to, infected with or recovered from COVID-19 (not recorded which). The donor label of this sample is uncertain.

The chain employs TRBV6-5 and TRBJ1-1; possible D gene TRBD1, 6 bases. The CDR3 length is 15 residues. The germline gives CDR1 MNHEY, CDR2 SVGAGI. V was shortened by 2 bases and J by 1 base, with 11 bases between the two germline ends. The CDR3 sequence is CASSYGPGQNTEAFF. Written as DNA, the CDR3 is TGTGCCAGCAGTTACGGACCGGGACAGAACACTGAAGCTTTCTTT.

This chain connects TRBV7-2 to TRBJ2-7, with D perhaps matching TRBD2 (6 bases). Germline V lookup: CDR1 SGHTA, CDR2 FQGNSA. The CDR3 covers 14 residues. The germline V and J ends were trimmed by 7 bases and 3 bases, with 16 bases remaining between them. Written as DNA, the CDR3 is TGTGCCAGCACAACGGGGGACCTAAGCTACGAGCAGTACTTC. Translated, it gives CASTTGDLSYEQYF.

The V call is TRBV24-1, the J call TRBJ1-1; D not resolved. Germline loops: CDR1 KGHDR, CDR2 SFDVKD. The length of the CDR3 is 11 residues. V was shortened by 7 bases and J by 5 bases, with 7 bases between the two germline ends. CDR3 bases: TGTGCCACCAGCGGGGAAACTGAAGCTTTCTTT. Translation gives CATSGETEAFF.

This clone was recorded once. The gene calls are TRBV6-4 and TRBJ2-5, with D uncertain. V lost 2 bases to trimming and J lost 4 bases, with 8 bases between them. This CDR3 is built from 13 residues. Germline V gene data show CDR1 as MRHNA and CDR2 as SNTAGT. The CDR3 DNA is TGTGCCAGCAGTGACAGTCCGGGAGAGACCCAGTACTTC. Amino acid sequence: CASSDSPGETQYF.

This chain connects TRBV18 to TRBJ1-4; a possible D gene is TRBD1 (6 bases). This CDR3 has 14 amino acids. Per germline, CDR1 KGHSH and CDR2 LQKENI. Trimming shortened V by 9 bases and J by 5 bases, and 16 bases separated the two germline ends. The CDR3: CASNSPGQNEKLFF. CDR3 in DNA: TGTGCCAGTAATTCCCCTGGACAGAATGAAAAACTGTTTTTT.

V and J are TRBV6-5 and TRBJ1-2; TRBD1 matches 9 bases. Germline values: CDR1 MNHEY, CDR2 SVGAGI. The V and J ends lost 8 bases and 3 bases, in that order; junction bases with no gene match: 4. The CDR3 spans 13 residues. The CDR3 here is CASQTGGDYGYTF. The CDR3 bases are TGTGCCAGCCAGACAGGGGGAGACTATGGCTACACCTTC.

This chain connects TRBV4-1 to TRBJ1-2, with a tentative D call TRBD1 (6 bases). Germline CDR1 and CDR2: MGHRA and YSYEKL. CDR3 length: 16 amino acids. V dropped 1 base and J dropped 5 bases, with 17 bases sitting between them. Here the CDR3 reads CASSQGQAQGGYGYTF. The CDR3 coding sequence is TGCGCCAGCAGCCAAGGACAGGCACAGGGCGGGTATGGCTACACCTTC.

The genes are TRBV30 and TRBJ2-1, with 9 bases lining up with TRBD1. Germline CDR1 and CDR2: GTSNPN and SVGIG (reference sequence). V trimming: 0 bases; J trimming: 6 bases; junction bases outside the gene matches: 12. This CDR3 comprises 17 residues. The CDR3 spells CAWSVTGTGRTFNEQFF. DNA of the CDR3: TGTGCCTGGAGTGTAACCGGGACAGGGAGGACTTTCAATGAGCAGTTCTTC. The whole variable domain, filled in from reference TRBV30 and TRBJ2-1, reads SQTIHQWPATLVQPVGSPLSLECTVEGTSNPNLYWYRQAAGRGLQLLFYSVGIGQISSEVPQNLSASRPQDRQFILSSKKLLLSDSGFYLCAWSVTGTGRTFNEQFFGPGTRLTVL.

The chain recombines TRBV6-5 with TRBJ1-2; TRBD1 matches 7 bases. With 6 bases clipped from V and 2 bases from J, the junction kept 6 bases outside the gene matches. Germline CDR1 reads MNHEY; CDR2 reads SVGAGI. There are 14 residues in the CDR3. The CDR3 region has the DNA TGTGCCAGCAGCCACGACAGGGACAACTATGGCTACACCTTC. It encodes CASSHDRDNYGYTF.

CDR3 coding DNA: TGCGCCAGCAGCTTGGTCCGGGGGGGAACTGAAGCTTTCTTT. Translating gives CASSLVRGGTEAFF. The gene calls are TRBV5-1 and TRBJ1-1; TRBD1 might be the D (5 bases). V lost 0 bases and J 5 bases, leaving 11 bases between the germline ends. The germline gives CDR1 SGHRS, CDR2 YFSETQ. The CDR3 has 14 amino acids.

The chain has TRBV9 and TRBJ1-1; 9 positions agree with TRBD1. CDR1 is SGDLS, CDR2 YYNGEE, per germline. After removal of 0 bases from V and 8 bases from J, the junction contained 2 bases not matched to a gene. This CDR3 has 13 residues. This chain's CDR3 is CASSVGGQGEAFF. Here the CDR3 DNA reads TGTGCCAGCAGCGTAGGGGGACAGGGCGAAGCTTTCTTT. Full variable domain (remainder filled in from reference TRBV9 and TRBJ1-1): DSGVTQTPKHLITATGQRVTLRCSPRSGDLSVYWYQQSLDQGLQFLIQYYNGEERAKGNILERFSAQQFPDLHSELNLSSLELGDSALYFCASSVGGQGEAFFGQGTRLTVV.

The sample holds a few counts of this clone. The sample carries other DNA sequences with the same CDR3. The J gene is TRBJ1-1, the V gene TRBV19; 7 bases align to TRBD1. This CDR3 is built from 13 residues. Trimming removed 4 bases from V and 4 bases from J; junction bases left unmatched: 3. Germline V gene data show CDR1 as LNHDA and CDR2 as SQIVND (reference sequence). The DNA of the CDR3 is TGTGCCAGTAGTAGTCAGGGGGGCACTGAAGCTTTCTTT. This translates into CASSSQGGTEAFF.

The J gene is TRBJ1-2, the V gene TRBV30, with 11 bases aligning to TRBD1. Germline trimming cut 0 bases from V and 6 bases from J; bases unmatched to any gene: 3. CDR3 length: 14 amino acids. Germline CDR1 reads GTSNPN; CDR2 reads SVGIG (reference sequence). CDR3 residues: CAWSVDRGLDGYTF. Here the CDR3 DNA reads TGTGCCTGGAGTGTGGACAGGGGGCTAGATGGCTACACCTTC.

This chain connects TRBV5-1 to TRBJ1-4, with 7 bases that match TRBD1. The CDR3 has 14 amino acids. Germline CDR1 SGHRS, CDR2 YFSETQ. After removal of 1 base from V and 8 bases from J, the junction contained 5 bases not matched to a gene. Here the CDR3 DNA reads TGCGCCAGCAGCTTGATAGGACAGGTCGAAAAACTGTTTTTT. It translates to CASSLIGQVEKLFF.

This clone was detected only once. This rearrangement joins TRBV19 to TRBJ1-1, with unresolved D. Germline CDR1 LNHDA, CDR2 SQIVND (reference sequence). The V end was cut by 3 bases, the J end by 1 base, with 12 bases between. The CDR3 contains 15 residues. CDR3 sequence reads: CASSMNPGGNTEAFF. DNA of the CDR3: TGTGCCAGTAGTATGAACCCAGGAGGGAACACTGAAGCTTTCTTT. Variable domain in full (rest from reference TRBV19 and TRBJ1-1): DGGITQSPKYLFRKEGQNVTLSCEQNLNHDAMYWYRQDPGQGLRLIYYSQIVNDFQKGDIAEGYSVSREKKESFPLTVTSAQKNPTAFYLCASSMNPGGNTEAFFGQGTRLTVV.

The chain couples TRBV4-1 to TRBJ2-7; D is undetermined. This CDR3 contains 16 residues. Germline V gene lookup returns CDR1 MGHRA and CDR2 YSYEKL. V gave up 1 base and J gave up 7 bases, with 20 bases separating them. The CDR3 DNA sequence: TGCGCCAGCAGCCAAGTGAATCTGGTGGCGGTGGAAGAGCAGTACTTC. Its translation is CASSQVNLVAVEEQYF.

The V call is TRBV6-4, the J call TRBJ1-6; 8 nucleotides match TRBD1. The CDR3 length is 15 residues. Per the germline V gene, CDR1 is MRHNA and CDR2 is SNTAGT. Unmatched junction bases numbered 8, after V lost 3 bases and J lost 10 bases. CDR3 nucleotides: TGTGCCAGCAGTGATACGGACAGGGCAAACTCACCCCTCCACTTT. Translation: CASSDTDRANSPLHF.

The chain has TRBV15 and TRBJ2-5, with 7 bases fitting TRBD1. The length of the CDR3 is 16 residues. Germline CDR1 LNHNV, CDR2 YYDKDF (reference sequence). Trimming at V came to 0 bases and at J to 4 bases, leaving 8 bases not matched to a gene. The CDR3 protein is CATSRDKGAISETQYF. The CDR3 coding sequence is TGTGCCACCAGCAGAGATAAGGGGGCGATATCAGAGACCCAGTACTTC. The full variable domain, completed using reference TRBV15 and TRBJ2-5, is DAMVIQNPRYQVTQFGKPVTLSCSQTLNHNVMYWYQQKSSQAPKLLFHYYDKDFNNEADTPDNFQSRRPNTSFCFLDIRSPGLGDTAMYLCATSRDKGAISETQYFGPGTRLLVL.